This TCR beta chain was identified during a study of CD8+ T cells in alopecia areata. Turning to the study itself: Severity among treated patients was scored by the percentage of scalp area affected.

Treatment described: oral pan-JAK inhibitor, 5-10 mg twice daily. Extraction of RNA preceded its reverse transcription into cDNA, which served as the sequencing template. Assay used: immunoSEQ multiplex PCR; TCRdb lists only in-frame clones, some missing. The data hold fewer than 250,000 clones, with roughly 44% observed a single time. As concerns this clone: Its antigen is unknown.

Looked up from germline, CDR1 is SQVTM and CDR2 is ANQGSEA. The CDR3 sequence is 14 residues long. Losses at the gene ends were 3 bases for V and 7 bases for J; bases not matched to a gene: 7. Study-wide results and caveats: Just one nonresponder means the tie between baseline CD8+ expansion and response stays uncertain. Clonality exceeded that of normal scalp in lesional scalp, most notably in alopecia totalis/universalis.

The V call is TRBV29-1, the J call TRBJ2-1; 9 bases are a match to TRBD1. The sequence derives from a human donor with alopecia areata. The sample was CD4+ T cells sorted from blood, taken at approximately week 37, from a patient treated with tofacitinib. CDR3 in amino acids: CSVDRGTGLNEQFF. The CDR3 DNA reads TGCAGCGTTGACCGCGGGACAGGGTTGAATGAGCAGTTCTTC.